The 25 T cell receptor beta chains presented below share a single source sample, sequenced in a study of T cells in Graves' hyperthyroidism and ophthalmopathy. Using RNA transcripts as the source, TCR beta CDR3 regions were amplified. The HTBI set primed first-round TCR CDR3 RT-PCR. TCRdb re-called the multiplex PCR reads with MiXCR, one entry per CDR3 protein. The table lists hundreds of thousands of distinct CDR3 sequences, approximately 13% of them singletons. The sequenced material came from blood. The receptor source for this set is a woman aged 25-40 years with Graves' hyperthyroidism that later progressed to Graves' ophthalmopathy.

This clonotype was found many times. J is TRBJ1-2 and V is TRBV25-1; no reliable D call. Between the trimmed V and J ends, which lost 1 base and 3 bases, there was a span of 6 bases. This CDR3 contains 13 residues. Germline V gives CDR1 MGHDK, CDR2 SYGVNS. CDR3 bases: TGTGCCAGCAGTGAATCCTCGTACTATGGCTACACCTTC. Its protein product is CASSESSYYGYTF.

Details on this clonotype: This clone may be a read error of a much larger clone one base away. The conserved closing phenylalanine or tryptophan is absent in this CDR3, likely reflecting a read error. V usage is TRBV7-2 and J usage is TRBJ1-5, with a possible D match to TRBD1 (5 bases). The CDR3 covers 18 residues. Germline V lookup: CDR1 SGHTA, CDR2 FQGNSA. V lost 5 bases and J lost 0, with 20 bases in between. CDR3 protein: CASSPYGWTSGSNQPQHY. The CDR3 region has the DNA TGTGCCAGCAGCCCGTATGGCTGGACATCGGGTAGCAATCAGCCCCAGCATTAT.

This clonotype was picked up a small number of times. The V call is TRBV27, the J call TRBJ2-1; D is possibly TRBD2 (5 bases). V was trimmed by 8 bases and J by 9 bases, leaving 20 bases between them. This CDR3 comprises 14 residues. In germline, CDR1 is MNHEY, CDR2 SMNVEV (reference sequence). DNA for the CDR3: TGTGCCAGCCGTCTACGGGGTGGTGCGGGTGAGCAGTTCTTC. The encoded protein is CASRLRGGAGEQFF.

At least ten counts were recorded for this clonotype. The V gene is TRBV5-1, the J gene TRBJ2-1, with TRBD2 identical over 12 bases. CDR3 length: 16 amino acids. Germline assignment: CDR1 SGHRS and CDR2 YFSETQ. V shed 1 base and J 7 bases; nucleotides not matched to a gene: 6. DNA for the CDR3: TGCGCCAGCAGCTTGCCGACTAGCGGGAGACCAAATGAGCAGTTCTTC. Amino acids: CASSLPTSGRPNEQFF.

This clonotype was seen repeatedly, ten times or more. J is TRBJ2-2 and V is TRBV19; tentatively, D is TRBD1 (5 bases). The CDR3 contains 16 residues. The V end lost 5 bases, the J end lost 7 bases, and 20 bases lay between the germline ends. Germline lookup yields CDR1 LNHDA and CDR2 SQIVND (reference sequence). The DNA for the CDR3 is TGTGCCAGTAGTGTTTACGACAGACCGCAGGACGGGGAGCTGTTTTTT. This gives the protein CASSVYDRPQDGELFF.

This clonotype has only a few counts. The V gene is TRBV20-1, the J gene TRBJ1-5; D possibly corresponds to TRBD1 (5 bases). V gave up 0 bases and J gave up 5 bases, with 8 bases separating them. The CDR3 has 13 residues. The germline V gene has CDR1 DFQATT and CDR2 SNEGSKA (reference sequence). The CDR3 DNA reads as TGCAGTGCTAGAGATACGACAGATCAGCCCCAGCATTTT. This translates into CSARDTTDQPQHF.

This clonotype has at least ten counts. The gene calls are TRBV20-1 and TRBJ2-5, with D possibly TRBD2 on 6 matching bases. Germline assignment: CDR1 DFQATT and CDR2 SNEGSKA (reference sequence). Trimming pared 0 bases from V and 3 bases from J, leaving 14 bases between. This CDR3 region has 15 residues. The CDR3 sequence: CSARDGAGQEETQYF. The CDR3 bases are TGCAGTGCTAGAGACGGCGCGGGGCAGGAAGAGACCCAGTACTTC.

This clonotype was detected ten times or more. The rearrangement uses TRBV7-2 and TRBJ2-1; possibly TRBD1 for D (6 bases). This CDR3 has 15 amino acids. V lost 5 bases and J lost 5, with 16 bases in between. CDR1 and CDR2 (germline): SGHTA, FQGNSA. In DNA form, the CDR3 reads TGTGCCAGCAGCCCAGGGACACAAAACCACAATGAGCAGTTCTTC. This codes for CASSPGTQNHNEQFF.

About this clonotype: A junction end diverges from the germline sequence, so it may reflect a read error. The rearrangement links TRBV9 to TRBJ1-1, with TRBD1 matching over 7 bases. Germline CDR1 reads SGDLS; CDR2 reads YYNGEE. CDR3 size: 16 residues. The CDR3 sequence is CASSLRDSTLNTEALF. DNA for the CDR3: TGTGCCAGCAGCCTCCGGGACAGTACCCTGAACACTGAAGCTCTCTTT.

This clonotype was recorded many times. The chain employs TRBV3-1 and TRBJ2-5; D is unclear. Per germline, CDR1 LGHDT and CDR2 YNNKEL (reference sequence). CDR3 size: 12 residues. With 3 bases removed from V and 4 bases from J, the gap between germline ends came to 6 bases. The DNA of the CDR3 is TGTGCCAGCAGCCAGGCGGTAGAGACCCAGTACTTC. Amino acid sequence: CASSQAVETQYF.

This clonotype was seen many times. The gene calls are TRBV6-1 and TRBJ1-1, with D unresolved. Germline assignment: CDR1 MNHNS and CDR2 SASEGT. The CDR3 has 13 amino acids. V lost 5 bases and J lost 5, with 12 bases in between. This chain's CDR3 is CASSRSGTTEAFF. In nucleotides, the CDR3 is TGTGCCAGCAGTAGATCAGGTACGACTGAAGCTTTCTTT.

This clonotype was seen only a few times. A read error may be the cause here, since a much bigger clone is one base away. V and J are TRBV7-2 and TRBJ1-6; D gene uncertain. The germline V gene encodes CDR1 SGHTA and CDR2 FQGNSA. CDR3 length: 16 amino acids. The CDR3 bases are TGTGCCAGCAGCTCAAACCGGATCGTTAATAATTCACCCCCCCACTTT. It yields the protein CASSSNRIVNNSPPHF.

At least ten counts were recorded for this clonotype. The rearrangement joins TRBV7-6 to TRBJ2-1, with D uncertain. V was trimmed by 4 bases and J by 3 bases, leaving 4 bases between them. The germline CDR1 and CDR2 sequences are SGHVS and FNYEAQ. CDR3 length equals 12 residues. The CDR3 here is CASSSHYNEQFF. CDR3 coding DNA: TGTGCCAGCAGCTCCCACTACAATGAGCAGTTCTTC.

On this clonotype itself: A read error is possible here, since a much larger clone lies one base away. V and J are TRBV6-1 and TRBJ2-1; no clear D. Germline V gene sequence: CDR1 MNHNS, CDR2 SASEGT. V dropped 6 bases and J dropped 8 bases, with 17 bases sitting between them. This CDR3 is built from 14 residues. CDR3 sequence (DNA): TGTGCCAGCAGATCGGCTGATCCGGTCGATGAGCAGTTCTTC. Translated, it gives CASRSADPVDEQFF.

This clonotype has at least ten counts. The genes are TRBV6-1 and TRBJ2-6; TRBD2 might be the D (5 bases). V was clipped by 6 bases and J by 2 bases, with 8 bases between them. The CDR3 totals 14 residues. Germline CDR1 and CDR2: MNHNS and SASEGT. CDR3 sequence reads: CASSSSPGANVLTF. The CDR3 region has the DNA TGTGCCAGCAGCTCTAGCCCTGGGGCCAACGTCCTGACTTTC.

The sample holds many counts of this clonotype. The chain links TRBV7-8 to TRBJ2-3, with TRBD2 matching over 10 bases. This CDR3 contains 15 residues. Per the germline V gene, CDR1 is SGHVS and CDR2 is FQNEAQ. V dropped 2 bases and J dropped 4; count of bases not matched to a gene: 3. CDR3 amino acids: CASSLYLAGADTQYF. Here the CDR3 DNA reads TGTGCCAGCAGCTTATATCTAGCGGGAGCAGATACGCAGTATTTT.

This clonotype was detected ten times or more. The chain recombines TRBV18 with TRBJ1-1; D perhaps matches TRBD1 (6 bases). V was shortened by 3 bases and J by 1 base, with 12 bases between the two germline ends. CDR1 is KGHSH, CDR2 LQKENI, per germline. The CDR3 contains 15 residues. CDR3 DNA: TGTGCCAGCTCACCTGAGGGGGTTTCGAACACTGAAGCTTTCTTT. Protein: CASSPEGVSNTEAFF.

As DNA, the CDR3 is TGTGCCAGCAGTGAGGGCAGGACAGGTGCTGGGGCCAACGTCCTGACTTTC. This translates into CASSEGRTGAGANVLTF. The chain carries TRBV6-1 and TRBJ2-6; 7 bases fit TRBD1. From germline, CDR1 is MNHNS and CDR2 SASEGT. The CDR3 is 17 residues long. V was clipped by 3 bases and J by 2 bases; unmatched bases: 7.

This clonotype was recorded at least ten times. The J gene is TRBJ1-1, the V gene TRBV5-1, with D maybe TRBD1 (5 bases). Per the germline V gene, CDR1 is SGHRS and CDR2 is YFSETQ. V lost 0 bases and J 1 base, leaving 13 bases between the germline ends. The CDR3 is 16 residues long. The CDR3 nucleotides are TGCGCCAGCAGCTTGGCTAGCGGTCAGGGGAACACTGAAGCTTTCTTT. Its translation: CASSLASGQGNTEAFF.

This clonotype was counted between two and nine times. V and J are TRBV3-1 and TRBJ2-1, with 8 bases fitting TRBD2. After removal of 3 bases from V and 4 bases from J, the junction contained 5 bases not matched to a gene. The germline V gene has CDR1 LGHDT and CDR2 YNNKEL (reference sequence). The CDR3 covers 15 residues. As DNA, the CDR3 is TGTGCCAGCAGCCATAGCGGGAAACAATACAATGAGCAGTTCTTC. Translating it yields CASSHSGKQYNEQFF.

The table lists this clonotype with many counts. The rearrangement joins TRBV29-1 to TRBJ2-7; no definite D call. There are 13 residues in the CDR3. CDR1 SQVTM and CDR2 ANQGSEA come from the germline V gene. V lost 6 bases and J lost 3, with 15 bases in between. This CDR3 is CSVLMPQSYEQYF. The CDR3 DNA follows: TGCAGCGTGCTGATGCCCCAGAGCTACGAGCAGTACTTC.

This clonotype was seen repeatedly, ten times or more. V and J are TRBV24-1 and TRBJ2-3; no firm D call. Trimming shortened V by 4 bases and J by 4 bases, and 17 bases separated the two germline ends. Germline V gene data show CDR1 as KGHDR and CDR2 as SFDVKD. CDR3 length: 16 amino acids. Here the CDR3 reads CATSDPRSPYADTQYF. CDR3 coding DNA: TGTGCCACCAGTGACCCCAGGTCCCCGTACGCAGATACGCAGTATTTT.

The chain uses TRBV5-1 and TRBJ1-2, with 8 bases identical to TRBD1. V was clipped by 2 bases and J by 8 bases; unmatched bases: 8. There are 14 residues in the CDR3. Germline CDR1 SGHRS, CDR2 YFSETQ. This CDR3 is CASSFFGQGPGYTF. CDR3 bases: TGCGCCAGCAGCTTTTTTGGACAGGGACCCGGCTACACCTTC.

This clonotype was picked up many times. In DNA, the CDR3 is TGTGCCAGCAGACGTTTCGGCAACATTCAGTACTTC. Its protein product is CASRRFGNIQYF. The V call is TRBV28, the J call TRBJ2-4; D is uncertain. CDR3 length: 12 amino acids. Germline assignment: CDR1 MDHEN and CDR2 SYDVKM. V dropped 6 bases and J dropped 7 bases, with 10 bases sitting between them.

Of note for this clonotype: Compared with germline, one end of the junction differs, possibly owing to a read error. This chain joins TRBV27 and TRBJ2-2, with 10 bases identical to TRBD2. Germline values: CDR1 MNHEY, CDR2 SMNVEV (reference sequence). The CDR3 runs 17 residues. The CDR3: CASSFQTSGPNSGELFF. The CDR3, as DNA: TGTGCCAGCAGTTTCCAGACTAGCGGGCCAAACAGCGGGGAGCTGTTTTTT.